This T cell receptor beta chain was sequenced during a study of T cell responses to AZD1222 COVID-19 vaccine. This CDR3 spans 12 amino acids. From germline, CDR1 is SGHRS and CDR2 YFSETQ. V gave up 5 bases and J gave up 6 bases, with 11 bases separating them. The data were produced by immunoSEQ multiplex PCR, yet TCRdb's version contains in-frame clones alone and is incomplete. The table includes 170,000 or so clones, around 88% detected once. Turning to this clone: What it binds is not known.

General study findings and limits: CD4 TCRs covered the whole spike, strongest at regions 160-218 and 743-854.

Second doses at about 4 or about 12 weeks were pooled. The V gene is TRBV5-1, the J gene TRBJ1-2, with D uncertain. The TCR was taken from an adult who received the AZD1222 COVID-19 vaccine. This sample comprised peripheral blood, obtained 28 days after the second AZD1222 dose. CDR3 bases: TGCGCCAGCAGTGTAGGAGACGATGGCTACACCTTC. Translated: CASSVGDDGYTF. Together with reference TRBV5-1 and TRBJ1-2, the CDR3 gives the full variable domain: KAGVTQTPRYLIKTRGQQVTLSCSPISGHRSVSWYQQTPGQGLQFLFEYFSETQRNKGNFPGRFSGRQFSNSRSEMNVSTLELGDSALYLCASSVGDDGYTFGSGTRLTVV.